The T cell receptor (beta chain) described here comes from a study of T cell responses to AZD1222 COVID-19 vaccine. Study-wide background: The analysis combined second doses at about 4 or about 12 weeks. Study conclusions and caveats: Baseline seropositivity characterized only six or seven AZD1222 recipients. The repertoires were collected only after the peak T cell response. White British donors predominated, females outnumbered males, and clonal diversity was possibly underestimated.

Turning to this clone: Its antigen is as yet unknown.

The CDR3 covers 12 residues. The V and J ends lost 2 bases and 8 bases respectively, with 9 bases between them. The V gene's germline CDR1 is LGHDT and CDR2 YNNKEL (reference sequence). Libraries were prepared by immunoSEQ multiplex PCR; TCRdb keeps only in-frame clonotypes and omits some of them. The top ten hold about 9.4% of the sample, which has over 100,000 clones, approximately 84% seen once. The TCR originated in an adult in good health. The chain joins TRBV3-1 (or the pseudogene TRBV3-2) to TRBJ1-2; a possible D gene is TRBD1 (5 bases). This material consisted of peripheral blood, taken on day 0 of AZD1222 vaccination. In nucleotides, the CDR3 is TGTGCCAGCAGCCAACAGGGACGGGGCTACACCTTC. Residues: CASSQQGRGYTF.